This T cell receptor beta chain was observed in a study of blood T cells in healthy people across ages. As for the study in general: Per two T cells, about one barcoded beta molecule was captured through template switching. Study-wide findings and caveats: The unknown donor CMV status may have confounded expanded clonotype changes.

From germline, CDR1 is SGHDT and CDR2 YYEEEE. The length of the CDR3 is 15 residues. Trimming cost V 3 bases and J 3 bases, with 15 bases left between them. Then a second PCR, running roughly 7 to 11 cycles, was carried out with a sample-barcoded 5' primer and a J-beta primer mix. Via MiXCR, TCRdb re-called the 5' RACE reads, giving one row per CDR3 protein. The sample carries about 640,000 distinct CDR3 sequences, about 30% recorded once. The sample holds many counts of this clonotype. Its specificity is not known. Sequencing input: blood. The chain has TRBV5-6 and TRBJ2-5; no clear D. The receptor was derived from a woman older than 75 in good health. In DNA, the CDR3 is TGTGCCAGCAGCTCCCCGGTTCTCACAGAAGAGACCCAGTACTTC. It yields the protein CASSSPVLTEETQYF.